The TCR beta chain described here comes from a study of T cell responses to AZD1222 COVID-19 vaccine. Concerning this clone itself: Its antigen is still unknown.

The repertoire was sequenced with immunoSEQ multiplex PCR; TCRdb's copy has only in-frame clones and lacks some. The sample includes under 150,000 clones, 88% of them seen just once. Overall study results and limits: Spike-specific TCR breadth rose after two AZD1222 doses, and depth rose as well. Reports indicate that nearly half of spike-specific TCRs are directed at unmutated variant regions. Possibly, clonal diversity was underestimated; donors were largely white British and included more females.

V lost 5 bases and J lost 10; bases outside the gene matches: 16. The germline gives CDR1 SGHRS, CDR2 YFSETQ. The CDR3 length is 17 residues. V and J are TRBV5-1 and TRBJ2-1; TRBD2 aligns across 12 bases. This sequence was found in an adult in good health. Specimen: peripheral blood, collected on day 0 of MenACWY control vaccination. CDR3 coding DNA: TGCGCCAGCAGTTCGGGAATGGGACTAGCGGGCCAGGGGGAGCAGTTCTTC. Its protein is CASSSGMGLAGQGEQFF.